The clone carrying this TCR beta chain was counted a single time. Measured with immunoSEQ multiplex PCR; TCRdb has only the in-frame clones, and not every one. The repertoire has 45,000 to 75,000 clones, approximately 83% of them found once; the top ten carry more than 15%. These data are taken from a study of identifying expanded T cells in peripheral blood. This clonotype originated in a person aged 18 to 70 in good health. Sequenced material: blood.

The CDR3 protein is CASSLFIPRRTSSYNEQFF. CDR3 nucleotide sequence: TGTGCCAGCAGCTTGTTCATCCCCAGAAGAACGAGCTCCTACAATGAGCAGTTCTTC. The rearrangement links TRBV5-6 to TRBJ2-1; no clear D gene. The CDR3 runs to 19 residues. The germline gives CDR1 SGHDT, CDR2 YYEEEE. Trimming pared 1 base from V and 0 bases from J, leaving 20 bases between.